This entry is about one TCR beta chain. The antigen it recognizes is unknown. It has no much larger one-base neighbor in the sample; base qualities were not kept. This entry belongs to a study of somatic mutations in cytotoxic T cells in rheumatoid arthritis (dated by TCRdb to 2016 to 2017). About the investigation overall: Patient peripheral blood (about 29 ml EDTA) was drawn right after diagnosis and before any treatment started. Patients and controls did not essentially differ in median age, which was nearly identical between the groups. Sorted V beta1+ cells also underwent TCRB sequencing, and some V beta antibody-stained T-cell populations were flow-sorted at nearly 100% purity on a FACSAria II or Sony SH800. To characterize clonality, the study used TCRB deep sequencing while asking whether somatic mutations are carried by expanded CD8+ T-cell clones in newly diagnosed, untreated rheumatoid arthritis. TCRB deep sequencing was performed for under 75 rheumatoid arthritis patients and more than 15 healthy controls.

The immunoSEQ assay was applied to genomic DNA for TCRB CDR3 sequencing. Concerning the study's data processing: Patient CD8+ clones larger than 1% were compared against published virus-specific TCRB sequences, and only a few matched. The analyses included only productive TCRB rearrangements. Clonality was expressed as a Shannon entropy-based productive clonality index, with each clone defined by a unique TCRB CDR3 sequence. The template counts of each clone relative to the total templates per sample were used to calculate repertoire overlap between two samples. Flow cytometry-measured V-gene usage correlated with V-gene usage from TCRB sequencing, with a Spearman r of approximately 0.55. The table was pulled from immuneACCESS by TCRdb, which kept in-frame rearrangements only. Such tables lose some clones; where checked, under half of the loss comes from unresolved V genes, and the rest has no known cause. V and J calls and clone size are given by that table; D and trimming were obtained from the DNA. This sample comprises approximately 15,000 clones, around 74% of them detected only once. Of the sample, less than 20% falls within the top ten clones.

CD4+ and CD8+ cells were isolated by positive magnetic bead selection on an AutoMACS, and purity was checked by flow cytometry. A TCR V beta antibody panel was used in flow cytometry to screen first for clonal expansions, which were then characterized by TCRB deep sequencing of sorted CD8+ fractions. Ficoll-Paque PLUS density gradient separation was used to isolate peripheral blood mononuclear cells. Nucleospin Tissue or Tissue XS kits were used to extract DNA from CD4-enriched, CD8-enriched or PBMC samples, and a Qubit 2.0 fluorometer was used for quantification. The trim is 8 bases for V and 5 bases for J, with a gap of 10 bases between the germline ends. The CDR3 measures 12 amino acids from cysteine to phenylalanine. Only CDR3 DNA is held: 36 bases, read in frame from base 1. CDR1 and CDR2 (MDHEN, SYDVKM) derive from the germline V gene. On the study overall, not on this receptor specifically: In patients, CD8+ clonality rose with age (Spearman r ≈ 0.49), which was not the case in healthy controls. The slight underrepresentation of TRBV07 in patients was not corrected for multiple comparisons. Several identical CD8+ TCRB sequences were found in both blood and synovial fluid, and in about an eighth of the 65 patients the largest CD8+ clone exceeded 20% of CD8+ cells. CD8+ T-cell clonality in rheumatoid arthritis patients was not significantly different from that in age-matched healthy controls. Viral specificity could not be ruled out by absence from virus-specific databases, and the antigen targets of the expanded CD8+ clones remained unknown.

Sequences were obtained from CD8+ T cells sorted from blood. This TCR came from an adult with rheumatoid arthritis. The chain uses TRBV28 and TRBJ1-5; the D gene is not confidently resolved. The CDR3 sequence is CASSVWDQPQHF. The DNA sequence reads TGTGCCAGCTCAGTGTGGGATCAGCCCCAGCATTTT.